This T cell receptor (beta chain) was captured in a study of cytomegalovirus exposure and HLA in healthy donors. General study findings and limits: One later analysis reportedly identified an Asian-associated ancestry cluster that showed fewer N-insertions than the approximately 600-donor mean. When analyzed later, a missense DCLRE1C variant was found to be linked to TCR beta V- and J-gene trimming.

The CDR3 is made up of 15 amino acids. The junction had 4 bases not matched to a gene; V was cut back by 6 bases and J by 1 base. Germline V gene lookup returns CDR1 ENHRY and CDR2 SYGVKD. PCR employed 60 Vbeta and 13 Jbeta primers. Data came from immunoSEQ multiplex PCR; TCRdb stores just in-frame clones and leaves some out. There are under 150,000 clones in the sample; nearly 80% occur only once, and approximately 1% lies in the top ten. A remark on this clone: Its antigen remains unknown.

The sequence came from a male donor in good health and CMV-seronegative. The chain employs TRBV10-3 and TRBJ1-4, with 8 bases aligning to TRBD1. The sample was PBMCs. The CDR3 sequence: CAIRDGTGTNEKLFF. The CDR3 DNA is TGTGCCATCAGGGACGGGACAGGAACTAATGAAAAACTGTTTTTT.